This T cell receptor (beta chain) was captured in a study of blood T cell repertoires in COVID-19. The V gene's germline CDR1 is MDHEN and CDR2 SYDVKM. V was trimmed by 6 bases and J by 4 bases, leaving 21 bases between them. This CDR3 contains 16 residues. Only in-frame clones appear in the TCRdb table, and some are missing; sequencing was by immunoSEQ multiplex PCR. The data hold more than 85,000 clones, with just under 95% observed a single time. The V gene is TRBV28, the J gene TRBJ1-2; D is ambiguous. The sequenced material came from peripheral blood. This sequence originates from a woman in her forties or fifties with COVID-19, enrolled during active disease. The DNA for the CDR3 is TGTGCCAGCAGGGGTGCCGGAGCCCATCCTTTCTATGGCTACACCTTC. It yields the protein CASRGAGAHPFYGYTF.